This T cell receptor (beta chain) comes out of a study of vaccination effects on CD4 cells after COVID-19. After expansion with viral peptide pools in the ViraFEST assay, antigen-specific CD4+ T cells were sequenced. An approximately ten-day culture period preceded the isolation of CD4+ T cells. Recipients of the vaccine had no prior SARS-CoV-2 infection and negative nucleocapsid antibodies. Culturing of 1.5 million to 2 million PBMC per well took place with about 10 IU/ml IL-2 and around 10 ug/ml peptides. Replacing half the medium with IL-2 medium was done on days 3 and 7. Germline V lookup: CDR1 SGHRS, CDR2 YFSETQ. This CDR3 is 16 amino acids long. V was clipped by 2 bases and J by 0 bases, with 12 bases between them. Whole-study results and caveats: Vaccine-induced clones in healthy vaccinees cross-reacted with common cold coronaviruses in only 1 of 255 cases. Researchers reported few convalescent patients and no early post-infection timepoints in the study.

Sequenced by immunoSEQ multiplex PCR; TCRdb stores in-frame clones only, minus some. The sample includes roughly 42,000 clones, under 85% of them seen just once. For this clone: Its target is unknown.

The clonotype was recovered from a human donor who received a COVID-19 vaccine. Sequencing used CD4+ T cells from PBMCs cultured with HCoV-NL63 spike peptides, obtained before COVID-19 vaccination. V is TRBV5-1 and J is TRBJ2-1; D not certain. CDR3 nucleotides: TGCGCCAGCAGCTTAGTGGCGGCTAGCTCCTACAATGAGCAGTTCTTC. Its protein is CASSLVAASSYNEQFF.